This entry lists 16 T cell receptor beta chains sequenced from one sample in a study of T cell responses to AZD1222 COVID-19 vaccine. Sequenced by immunoSEQ multiplex PCR; TCRdb stores in-frame clones only, minus some. The sample has 170,000 or so clones, about nine tenths seen once. Sequences were derived from peripheral blood, sampled on day 0 of AZD1222 vaccination. Receptors were obtained from an adult in good health.

The CDR3 DNA reads TGTGCCAGCAGTGAGACCGTCAGGGGGTATGGCTACACCTTC. This gives the protein CASSETVRGYGYTF. The gene calls are TRBV6-4 and TRBJ1-2; TRBD1 matches at 7 bases. The J segment lost 5 bases and the V segment lost 3 bases, leaving 6 bases of the junction unmatched. Germline values: CDR1 MRHNA, CDR2 SNTAGT. CDR3 length equals 14 residues.

The chain combines TRBV9 with TRBJ2-3, with D perhaps given as TRBD1 or TRBD2 (5 bases each). With 4 bases removed from V and 6 bases from J, the gap between germline ends came to 15 bases. This CDR3 spans 14 amino acids. The germline V gene has CDR1 SGDLS and CDR2 YYNGEE. The CDR3 DNA follows: TGTGCCAGCAGCCCCTTCGGGACCCTTGATACGCAGTATTTT. Encoded protein: CASSPFGTLDTQYF.

CDR3 amino acids: CASSLDWHRVSYEQYF. The DNA of the CDR3 is TGTGCCAGCAGTTTAGATTGGCACAGGGTCTCCTACGAGCAGTACTTC. J is TRBJ2-7 and V is TRBV27; maybe TRBD1 (6 bases). This CDR3 spans 16 amino acids. Trimming shortened V by 2 bases and J by 0 bases, and 14 bases separated the two germline ends. The V gene's germline CDR1 is MNHEY and CDR2 SMNVEV (reference sequence).

The J gene is TRBJ2-7, the V gene TRBV7-9, with D perhaps TRBD1 or TRBD2 (7 bases each). The CDR3 spans 13 residues. Germline loops: CDR1 SEHNR, CDR2 FQNEAQ (reference sequence). V was shortened by 5 bases and J by 6 bases, with 14 bases between the two germline ends. The CDR3 DNA follows: TGTGCCAGCAGCAACAGGGGAGGGGGCGAGCAGTACTTC. Protein product: CASSNRGGGEQYF.

This clone was seen at least ten times. V usage is TRBV29-1 and J usage is TRBJ2-5; D is perhaps TRBD1 (7 bases). The CDR3 runs 14 residues. Between the trimmed V and J ends, which lost 6 bases and 2 bases, there was a span of 16 bases. Germline V gene sequence: CDR1 SQVTM, CDR2 ANQGSEA. The chain's CDR3 is CSVSGQGGQETQYF. CDR3 coding DNA: TGCAGCGTCTCGGGCCAGGGGGGTCAAGAGACCCAGTACTTC.

V gene TRBV6-2 or TRBV6-3 combines with J gene TRBJ1-1; 10 bases map to TRBD1. The CDR3 is 16 residues long. V lost 4 bases, J lost 3 bases, and 8 bases stayed unmatched. CDR1 MNHEY and CDR2 SVGEGT come from the germline V gene. CDR3 DNA sequence: TGTGCCAGCAGTTCCGGGACAGGGGCCCCCCACACTGAAGCTTTCTTT. Its protein is CASSSGTGAPHTEAFF.

Here the CDR3 reads CASSMRTGALTNYGYTF. Here the CDR3 DNA reads TGTGCCAGTAGTATGCGGACAGGGGCCCTAACTAACTATGGCTACACCTTC. The V call is TRBV19, the J call TRBJ1-2, with 9 positions matching TRBD1. V dropped 3 bases and J dropped 0; count of bases not matched to a gene: 8. The CDR3 runs 17 residues. Germline CDR1 reads LNHDA; CDR2 reads SQIVND (reference sequence).

The V call is TRBV6-4, the J call TRBJ1-1; D is uncertain. The V end was cut by 2 bases, the J end by 1 base, with 5 bases between. This CDR3 has 13 residues. The germline V gene encodes CDR1 MRHNA and CDR2 SNTAGT. The CDR3 loop reads CASSDRANTEAFF. Written as DNA, the CDR3 is TGTGCCAGCAGTGACAGGGCGAACACTGAAGCTTTCTTT.

This clone was detected once. The chain links TRBV4-1 to TRBJ1-1, with a weak D call TRBD1 (6 bases). This CDR3 spans 15 amino acids. Germline V CDR1 and CDR2: MGHRA, YSYEKL. V lost 1 base and J 1 base, leaving 10 bases between the germline ends. The CDR3 protein is CASSQAGTRNTEAFF. In nucleotides, the CDR3 is TGCGCCAGCAGCCAAGCCGGGACACGGAACACTGAAGCTTTCTTT.

This chain joins TRBV6-1 and TRBJ2-7; 7 bases map to TRBD1. Germline V gene data show CDR1 as MNHNS and CDR2 as SASEGT. Losses at the gene ends were 2 bases for V and 1 base for J; bases not matched to a gene: 5. The CDR3 length is 15 residues. CDR3 DNA sequence: TGTGCCAGCAGTGAATACAGGGGACATTCCTACGAGCAGTACTTC. Translation gives CASSEYRGHSYEQYF.

The DNA of the CDR3 is TGTGCCAGCAGCCGGGACAGGGGGCCGAACACTGAAGCTTTCTTT. Its translation: CASSRDRGPNTEAFF. J is TRBJ1-1 and V is TRBV9; 12 bases match TRBD1. This CDR3 contains 15 residues. V shed 4 bases and J 1 base; nucleotides not matched to a gene: 2. Germline V gene data show CDR1 as SGDLS and CDR2 as YYNGEE.

V and J are TRBV5-6 and TRBJ2-5, with a tentative D call TRBD1 (6 bases). V was pared by 5 bases and J by 4 bases, with 12 bases between. CDR1 and CDR2 from the germline V gene are SGHDT and YYEEEE. This CDR3 has 13 residues. CDR3 nucleotides: TGTGCCAGCAGTCATACAGGGTCAGAGACCCAGTACTTC. Its translation is CASSHTGSETQYF.

The gene calls are TRBV9 and TRBJ1-1, with D uncertain. Germline assignment: CDR1 SGDLS and CDR2 YYNGEE. CDR3 size: 15 residues. V was trimmed by 0 bases and J by 0 bases, leaving 9 bases between them. The CDR3 DNA sequence: TGTGCCAGCAGCGTAGATTTGTCCATGAACACTGAAGCTTTCTTT. This encodes CASSVDLSMNTEAFF. The variable domain in full, completed from reference TRBV9 and TRBJ1-1, reads DSGVTQTPKHLITATGQRVTLRCSPRSGDLSVYWYQQSLDQGLQFLIQYYNGEERAKGNILERFSAQQFPDLHSELNLSSLELGDSALYFCASSVDLSMNTEAFFGQGTRLTVV.

This chain joins TRBV11-2 and TRBJ2-5, with 14 nucleotides matching TRBD2. Trimming cost V 5 bases and J 5 bases; bases outside gene matches: 7. CDR3 length: 16 residues. CDR1 and CDR2 from the germline V gene are SGHAT and FQNNGV. This CDR3 reads CASSPRLAGGPETQYF. CDR3 coding DNA: TGTGCCAGCAGCCCTAGACTAGCGGGGGGGCCGGAGACCCAGTACTTC.

This chain links TRBV24-1 with TRBJ2-5; perhaps TRBD1 as D (6 bases). V was trimmed by 3 bases and J by 1 base, leaving 8 bases between them. Per germline, CDR1 KGHDR and CDR2 SFDVKD. The CDR3 sequence is 14 residues long. CDR3 amino acids: CATSDGGFQETQYF. DNA for the CDR3: TGTGCCACCAGTGATGGGGGCTTCCAAGAGACCCAGTACTTC.

This chain uses TRBV7-3 with TRBJ2-2; D is ambiguous. The CDR3 is 14 residues long. In germline, CDR1 is SGHTA, CDR2 FQGTGA. Trimming shortened V by 3 bases and J by 8 bases, and 13 bases separated the two germline ends. The CDR3 loop reads CASSLGWRGGELFF. In DNA, the CDR3 is TGTGCCAGCAGCTTGGGGTGGCGCGGAGGGGAGCTGTTTTTT.